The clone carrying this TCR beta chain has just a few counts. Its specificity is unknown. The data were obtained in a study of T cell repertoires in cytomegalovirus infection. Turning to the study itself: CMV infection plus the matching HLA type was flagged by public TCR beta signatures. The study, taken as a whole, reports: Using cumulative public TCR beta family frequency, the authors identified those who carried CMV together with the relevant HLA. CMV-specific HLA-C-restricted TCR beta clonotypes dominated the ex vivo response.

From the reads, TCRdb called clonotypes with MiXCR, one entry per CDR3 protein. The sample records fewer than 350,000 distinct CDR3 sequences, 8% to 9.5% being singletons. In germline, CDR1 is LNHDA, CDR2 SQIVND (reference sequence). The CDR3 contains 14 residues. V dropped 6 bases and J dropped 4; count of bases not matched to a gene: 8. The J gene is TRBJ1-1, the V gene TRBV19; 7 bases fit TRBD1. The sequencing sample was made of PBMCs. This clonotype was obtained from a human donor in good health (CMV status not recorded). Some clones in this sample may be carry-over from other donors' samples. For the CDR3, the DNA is TGTGCCAGTAGCAAGTCAACAGGGGTCACTGAAGCTTTCTTT. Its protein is CASSKSTGVTEAFF.